This TCR beta chain was identified in a study of glioma-infiltrating T cells after dendritic cell vaccination. Overall study results and limits: Higher TCR clonality did not directly relate to longer survival.

The repertoire was sequenced with immunoSEQ multiplex PCR; TCRdb's copy has only in-frame clones and lacks some. The table shows roughly 60,000 clones, with about 80% occurring only once. Losses at the gene ends were 5 bases for V and 2 bases for J; bases not matched to a gene: 3. Per germline, CDR1 MNHEY and CDR2 SVGAGI. The CDR3 is made up of 15 amino acids. Only one count was recorded for this clone. The antigen is not known. Time point described: after dendritic cell vaccination, including at tumor progression/relapse. This TCR was sampled from a human donor with glioblastoma. J is TRBJ2-1 and V is TRBV6-5; TRBD2 aligns across 10 bases. Source: blood, taken after dendritic cell vaccination. CDR3 in DNA: TGTGCCAGCAGTACCAGCGGGGGGGCCTACAATGAGCAGTTCTTC. It yields the protein CASSTSGGAYNEQFF.